This passage covers 2 T cell receptor beta chains from one sample sequenced in a study of T cells after posttransplantation cyclophosphamide. The table came from immunoSEQ multiplex PCR; TCRdb's copy has only in-frame clones and leaves some out. Among around 23,000 clones listed, roughly two thirds were seen once. Sequencing was carried out using memory CD4+ T cells sorted from PBMCs. Receptors were obtained from a woman in her sixties or seventies in good health, CMV-negative, and a related stem cell transplant donor.

The V and J genes are TRBV5-1 and TRBJ1-5; D possibly corresponds to TRBD1 (6 bases). The CDR3 is made up of 18 amino acids. V was cut by 4 bases and J by 4 bases, with 24 bases left in between. Germline assignment: CDR1 SGHRS and CDR2 YFSETQ. As DNA, the CDR3 is TGCGCCAGCAGCCAAAATAGGACAGCGACGAAAGATAATCAGCCCCAGCATTTT. Amino acids: CASSQNRTATKDNQPQHF. Full variable domain (missing parts from reference TRBV5-1 and TRBJ1-5): KAGVTQTPRYLIKTRGQQVTLSCSPISGHRSVSWYQQTPGQGLQFLFEYFSETQRNKGNFPGRFSGRQFSNSRSEMNVSTLELGDSALYLCASSQNRTATKDNQPQHFGDGTRLSIL.

This chain uses TRBV18 with TRBJ1-1; weak D call: TRBD1 (5 bases). CDR3 length: 16 residues. Germline CDR1 reads KGHSH; CDR2 reads LQKENI. Trimming took off 2 bases at V and 4 bases at J, with 17 bases between the two ends. As DNA, the CDR3 is TGTGCCAGCTCACCAGCCCCAGGGTCGGCCCGCACTGAAGCTTTCTTT. Amino acids: CASSPAPGSARTEAFF.